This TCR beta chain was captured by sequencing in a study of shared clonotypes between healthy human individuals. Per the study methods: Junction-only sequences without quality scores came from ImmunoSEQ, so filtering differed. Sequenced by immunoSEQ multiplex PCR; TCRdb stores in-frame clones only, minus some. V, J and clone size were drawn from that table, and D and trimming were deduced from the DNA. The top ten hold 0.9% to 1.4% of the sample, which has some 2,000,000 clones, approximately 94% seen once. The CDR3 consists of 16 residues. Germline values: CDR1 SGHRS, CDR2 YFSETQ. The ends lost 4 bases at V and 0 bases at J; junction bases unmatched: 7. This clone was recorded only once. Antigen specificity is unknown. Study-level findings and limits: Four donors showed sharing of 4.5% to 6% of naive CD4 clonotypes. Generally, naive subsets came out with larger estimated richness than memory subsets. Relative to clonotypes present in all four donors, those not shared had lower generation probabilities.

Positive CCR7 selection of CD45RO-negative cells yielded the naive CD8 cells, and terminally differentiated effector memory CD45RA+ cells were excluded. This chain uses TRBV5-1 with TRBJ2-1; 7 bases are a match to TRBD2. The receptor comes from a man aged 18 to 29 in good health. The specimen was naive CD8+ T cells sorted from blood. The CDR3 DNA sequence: TGCGCCAGCAGCCTGACTAGCTCAGCCTCCTACAATGAGCAGTTCTTC. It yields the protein CASSLTSSASYNEQFF.